This T cell receptor (beta chain) stems from a study of blood T cell repertoires in COVID-19. The overall study: Material from acute and convalescent COVID-19 was sourced from the United States, Italy and Spain.

Some clones are missing from TCRdb's copy, which holds only in-frame ones; the method was immunoSEQ multiplex PCR. The table lists about 61,000 clones, about 90% of them singletons. The CDR3 contains 16 residues. CDR1 is SGHRS, CDR2 YFSETQ, per germline. Trimming took 0 bases from V and 6 from J; bases not matched to a gene: 2. This clonotype originated in a man older than 75 in a cohort sampled during active COVID-19. The material sequenced was peripheral blood. The gene calls are TRBV5-1 and TRBJ2-1; 14 positions agree with TRBD2. CDR3 nucleotide sequence: TGCGCCAGCAGCTTGGCGGGACTAGCGGGAGTCAATGAGCAGTTCTTC. It is translated as CASSLAGLAGVNEQFF.